The present TCR beta chain was sequenced within a study of T cells in Graves' hyperthyroidism and ophthalmopathy. This clonotype was counted a few times. Its ends do not fully match the called genes, so a read error is possible. Amplification yielded TCR beta CDR3 regions, with RNA transcripts as the source. Primed by the HTBI set, a first-round RT-PCR was run on the TCR CDR3. One entry per CDR3 protein, called by TCRdb with MiXCR from the multiplex PCR reads. The sample includes hundreds of thousands of distinct CDR3 sequences, 38% of them seen just once. Germline CDR1 is MNHEY and CDR2 is SVGAGI. The CDR3 length is 13 residues. Patients counted as stable if ophthalmopathy did not develop within 18 months. Uncontrolled infection, other autoimmune disease, pregnancy or lactation barred patients from enrollment. Thyroid ultrasound and orbital computed tomography, with clinical symptoms and serum thyroxine and TRAb, informed diagnoses. Out of less than 12 ml of fresh peripheral blood came the PBMCs.

Sequencing used blood. The gene calls are TRBV6-5 and TRBJ1-2, with TRBD1 identical over 7 bases. This clonotype originated in a man aged 18 to 30 with Graves' hyperthyroidism. In DNA, the CDR3 is TGTGCCAGCAGTTACAGGAAACAGGGGACACTCATCTTC. Its translation is CASSYRKQGTLIF.